This paragraph reports one T cell receptor beta chain. There is no known antigen for this receptor. Base qualities are missing; no much larger clone stands one base away. Libraries came from the immunoSEQ multiplex PCR assay. The multiplex PCR relied on a mix of 60 forward primers for TCR Vbeta segments and 13 reverse primers for TCR Jbeta segments. The CDR3 region of rearranged TCR beta genes was amplified from genomic DNA by a multiplex PCR assay. Amplified TCR beta libraries were sequenced as 87-base-pair reads on the Illumina HiSeq System. As for the authors' bioinformatics: In a later analysis, roughly 80 million unique TCR beta chains were counted across the roughly 610 repertoires, and approximately 9.9 million of these chains were shared by at least two donors. Raw reads were error-corrected and collapsed into unique sequences by a nearest-neighbor algorithm in which closely related sequences were merged to remove PCR and sequencing errors. Alignment of CDR3 sequences to IMGT reference sequences was used to assign V, D and J gene segments. For a sequence to be retained, a match of at least six nucleotides to both a V gene segment and a J gene segment was required. A rearrangement counted as productive if the CDR3 had no stop codons and remained in frame with V and J, and every other rearrangement counted as non-productive. Following IMGT convention, CDR3 was defined as the stretch from the second conserved V-encoded cysteine up to the conserved J-encoded phenylalanine. Sequences without an unambiguous match to a single V gene segment were excluded from the earlier analysis of a few hundred of the donors. In an earlier analysis of approximately 610 of the donors, V segments were called functional above 56.7% productive rearrangements and were called segregating when the between-donor standard deviation exceeded 5%. A statistical classification framework was built to diagnose cytomegalovirus status from the catalog of TCR beta chain sequences. V and J gene assignment, in a later analysis, came from comparing TCR nucleotide sequences with IMGT/GENE-DB human TR gene sequences. A later analysis assigned CDR3 sequences and most-parsimonious VDJ recombination scenarios with the TCRdist pipeline. In a later analysis, every TCR beta chain was defined by the combination of its CDR3 amino acid sequence and its V-gene family, and reads without a unique V-gene family were dropped. In a later analysis, 450 to 600 highly shared, low-generation-probability nucleotide sequences were removed to address suspected cross-contamination and a sequencing artifact. In a later analysis, a clonal expansion index for each public chain was calculated from normalized within-repertoire ranks of inferred template counts. A later analysis computed generation probabilities with a VDJ recombination model fitted to out-of-frame rearrangements, and checked the results against IGoR. In a later analysis, hypergeometric tests were used to score TCR-TCR, TCR-HLA and TCR-CMV co-occurrence, with a repertoire-size bias correction applied to TCR pairs. A later analysis estimated false discovery rates by permuting HLA or CMV assignments 20 times. In a later analysis, co-occurring TCRs were grouped using DBSCAN, and TCRdist sequence similarity was added for clustering within HLA-allele-positive subsets. Repertoires with fewer than 30,000 or more than 120,000 public chains were left out of co-occurrence clustering, as were about 5 repertoires with anomalous nucleotide sharing. TCRdb provides this immuneACCESS table in a form limited to in-frame rearrangements. Some clones are lacking; in checked studies, under half of them reflect an unresolved V gene, and why the rest are absent is not known. The V and J calls and the clone size are those of that table, but D and trimming were determined from the DNA. The sample records around 150,000 clones, 80% of which are singletons. Over 13% of the sample rests with the top ten.

The germline V and J ends show losses of 5 bases and 2 bases respectively, and no gene match explains 3 bases of the junction. Including the terminal cysteine and phenylalanine, the CDR3 comprises 15 residues. CDR3 DNA is the only sequence kept; it has 45 bases, read in frame from the first base. The germline V gene encodes CDR1 MDHEN and CDR2 SYDVKM. This sample was included in a study of cytomegalovirus exposure and HLA in healthy donors (dated by TCRdb to 2015 to 2018). With respect to the entire study: An earlier analysis of 587 of the donors reported 250 to 350 Gb of sequence data and around 100 million unique TCR beta sequences obtained from roughly 170 million T cells. The number of donors typed differed by locus, with 629-630 for A, B, C, DRB1 and DQB1, over 500 for DQA1, 600 to 610 for DPA1, and 450 to 480 for DPB1. Across some 400 genotyped donors of the cohort, an average of 235,054 unique TCR beta nucleotide sequences per donor were sequenced, and roughly a sixth of those sequences were non-productive. Because of strong linkage in the cohort, roughly 5 DR-DQ haplotypes were treated as single units for association and clustering. High-throughput TCR immunosequencing, statistical association of individual TCRs with disease status, and machine learning were combined to predict cytomegalovirus infection status. An early release covering over 500 HLA-typed donors comprised about 310 gigabases of sequencing data and around 80 million unique TCR sequences. The study profiled the T cell repertoires of some 610 subjects by immunosequencing and related them to cytomegalovirus serostatus. Besides the first cohort of 666 subjects, a separate validation cohort made up of 95 to 150 different subjects was used. A later analysis re-examined previously published TCR beta repertoires from several hundred donors and added high-resolution HLA genotyping to investigate patterns of TCR occurrence. Alongside the repertoire data, information on donor age, sex, ethnicity and CMV serostatus was compiled. All discovery cohort repertoires had been generated using a single sequencing platform. Among the approximately 400 genotyped donors, around 81% belonged to the genetic ancestry cluster associated with self-reported Caucasian donors. An earlier analysis of several hundred of the donors used high-throughput TCR beta sequencing to judge whether each TCR beta V gene segment behaved as functional or pseudogenic. Both class I and class II loci were covered by HLA typing, at four-digit resolution. The later analysis used no new phenotypic data to find candidate immune exposures, relying instead on TCR beta sequences and their occurrence across donors. A later genetic analysis took genome-wide SNP genotypes for about three fifths of the 666 donors and used that subset as a discovery cohort. The study was designed to test whether signatures of past pathogen exposure could be identified by cataloging public T cell receptors. The investigation overall reported the following: A further reported finding was that TCR beta sequences accurately predicted the HLA-A and HLA-B alleles for most subjects in the first cohort. Most TCR sequences were observed very rarely across donors, whereas some public TCRs were present in many individuals. In a later analysis, HLA-associated TCR beta chains were found to be more clonally expanded and to have lower generation probabilities than equally common non-associated chains. The earlier analysis of around 600 of the donors excluded about 16 rarely observed V segments, including chromosome 9 orphons, because counts were too low. According to a later genetic analysis, donors in an Asian-associated ancestry cluster had fewer N-insertions in productive TCRs than the approximately 650-donor mean. In an earlier analysis of around 600 of the donors, most TCR beta V segments appeared in productive rearrangements about 87% or about 30% of the time, broadly matching IMGT annotations. The study gave a list of over 150 TCR beta chains associated with cytomegalovirus. A group of highly shared sequence variants was considered likely to be a technical artifact of the sequencing pipeline. A later genetic analysis associated a missense DCLRE1C variant with V-gene and J-gene trimming of TCR beta chains, and an independent cohort replicated the association. In this cohort, only TCR beta chains were sequenced, and detectable features were limited by the absence of alpha or paired-chain data. In vitro tests confirmed that a few of the cytomegalovirus-associated TCR beta chains recognize cytomegalovirus antigens. When HLA alleles, especially DR and DQ, strongly co-occurred, attributing TCR associations to individual alleles was difficult. Because the 87-base-pair reads could not distinguish some IMGT-functional V segments, including TRBV6-2 and TRBV6-3, those segments were excluded. In a later analysis, the rate of TCR association differed among HLA loci, with DRB1 alleles having the most associated TCRs and HLA-C alleles having the fewest. At a false discovery rate of 0.05, a later analysis linked some 17,000 TCR beta sequences to specific HLA alleles. A later analysis reported that several top co-occurrence clusters appeared linked to parvovirus B19, influenza, CMV and Epstein-Barr virus. The authors suggested that the approach could potentially be extended to other disease states and immunological phenotypes. HLA typing was unavailable for some donors at each locus, so association tests used only the typed subset. Presence/absence analyses assumed roughly uniform sequencing depth across donors, an assumption that may not hold. Most CMV-associated TCR beta chains appeared to be HLA-restricted in a later analysis, and the HLA associations seemed to be driven largely by CMV exposure. The only immune exposure information available for the cohort was CMV serostatus. Cytomegalovirus status was reported to be diagnosed by the classifier with high specificity and sensitivity in both the original and validation cohorts. Correlated functional status among segregating V segments might reflect linkage disequilibrium, but an unknown experimental factor could not be ruled out.

In total, just over 650 healthy bone marrow donors made up the cohort. All cohort members were sampled while nominally healthy, although unrecorded immune exposures were likely present. The donor tested CMV seronegative and was one of the 352 seronegative cohort members. A peripheral blood sample was provided by each donor, and peripheral blood mononuclear cells were used for TCR beta sequencing. Genomic DNA extraction from the blood cell samples was performed with the Qiagen DNeasy Blood Extraction Kit. Recombination linked TRBV28 to TRBJ2-7, with TRBD2 matching 13 junction bases. Sample: PBMCs. The receptor's source is a woman in her 40s in good health and CMV-seronegative. The CDR3 region: CASSVGLAGAYEQYF. The nucleotide sequence reads as follows: TGTGCCAGCAGTGTCGGACTAGCGGGGGCCTACGAGCAGTACTTC.